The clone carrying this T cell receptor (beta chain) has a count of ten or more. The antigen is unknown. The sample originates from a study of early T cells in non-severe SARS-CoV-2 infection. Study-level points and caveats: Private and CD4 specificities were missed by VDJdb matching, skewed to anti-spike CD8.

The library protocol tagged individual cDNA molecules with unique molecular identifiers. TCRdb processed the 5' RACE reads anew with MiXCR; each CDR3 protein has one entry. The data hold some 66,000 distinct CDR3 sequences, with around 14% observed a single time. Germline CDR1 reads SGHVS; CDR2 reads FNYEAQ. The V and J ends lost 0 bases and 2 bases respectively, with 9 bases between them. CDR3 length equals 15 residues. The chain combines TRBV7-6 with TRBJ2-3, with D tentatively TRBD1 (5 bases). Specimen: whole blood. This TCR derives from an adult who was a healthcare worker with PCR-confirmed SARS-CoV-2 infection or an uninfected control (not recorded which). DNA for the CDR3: TGTGCCAGCAGCTTAGCGGGGCAGGACACAGATACGCAGTATTTT. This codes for CASSLAGQDTDTQYF.